This is a list of T cell receptor beta chains from one sample in a study of T cell responses to AZD1222 COVID-19 vaccine. Profiled with immunoSEQ multiplex PCR; TCRdb holds only in-frame clones, not every one. The sample yields 200,000 or so clones, around 86% seen once. The sample was peripheral blood, taken on day 0 of MenACWY control vaccination. These TCRs come from an adult in good health. The conserved cysteine and the conserved F or W are not part of the CDR3 here. The D gene is left open where the match is weak. The size of a clone is reported for some rows only, either as once, few or many, or as a class for expanded clones.

J gene | V gene | clone size | D gene | CDR3 protein
TRBJ1-2 | TRBV5-1 | few | NA | ASSLIGGRNYGYT
TRBJ2-5 | TRBV7-9 | NA | TRBD2 | ASSPGLAGETQY
TRBJ1-2 | TRBV29-1 | NA | TRBD1 | SVDMGQSLGYT
TRBJ1-6 | TRBV29-1 | once | NA | SVGQAYNSPLH
TRBJ1-6 | TRBV30 | NA | NA | AAQGGFGSPLH
TRBJ1-1 | TRBV5-1 | NA | NA | ASSLGTGGTTEAF
TRBJ2-7 | TRBV28 | NA | NA | ASTRASSYEQY
TRBJ2-7 | TRBV7-9 | NA | NA | ASRREGGHEQY
TRBJ2-2 | TRBV6-5 | NA | NA | ASGKYSNTGELF
TRBJ1-6 | TRBV7-2 | NA | NA | ASSLMDSPLH
TRBJ2-7 | TRBV5-4 | NA | TRBD1 | ASSSYRGQTYEQY
TRBJ1-2 | TRBV2 | NA | TRBD1 | ASKRGTGFDDGYT
TRBJ2-2 | TRBV5-6 | NA | NA | ASSQMGRIGGELF
TRBJ2-3 | TRBV27 | NA | NA | ASRDWEYTDTQY
TRBJ2-7 | TRBV28 | NA | TRBD2 | ASSPGGREAYEQY
TRBJ2-7 | TRBV5-1 | NA | NA | ASSLDPPSYEQY
TRBJ1-5 | TRBV12-3/TRBV12-4 | few | NA | ASSLTDNQPQH
TRBJ2-1 | TRBV28 | NA | TRBD2 | ASSLVAGRDEQF
TRBJ1-1 | TRBV12-3/TRBV12-4 | few | NA | ASIRDTEAF
TRBJ1-5 | TRBV6-5 | NA | NA | ASSRKRDGQPQH